This entry lists 28 T cell receptor beta chains sequenced from one sample in a study of T-cell memory formation after mild COVID-19. From the 5' RACE reads, TCRdb called clonotypes with MiXCR, one entry per CDR3 protein. The profile shows just over 400,000 distinct CDR3 sequences, 20% to 25% of them singletons. Material: PBMCs or a T cell subset sorted from them (not recorded which). The receptor source for this set is an adult woman who had mild COVID-19 (a few samples of this study predate the infection). Cell type and time point are not known.

In this sample, this clonotype turned up a few times. CDR3 amino acids: CASSQEGQGTYNEQFF. DNA of the CDR3: TGCGCCAGCAGCCAAGAAGGGCAGGGGACCTACAATGAGCAGTTCTTC. This chain connects TRBV4-1 to TRBJ2-1, with a tentative D call TRBD1 (6 bases). Germline V gives CDR1 MGHRA, CDR2 YSYEKL. Trimming removed 0 bases at V and 2 bases at J, with 11 bases between. The CDR3 extends over 16 amino acids.

This clonotype has more than one count but fewer than ten. The chain has TRBV2 and TRBJ1-5; tentative D call: TRBD1 (5 bases). There are 12 residues in the CDR3. V was trimmed by 7 bases and J by 9 bases, leaving 13 bases between them. Per the germline V gene, CDR1 is SNHLY and CDR2 is FYNNEI. Here the CDR3 reads CASTTGGRPQHF. The CDR3 nucleotides are TGTGCCAGCACCACAGGAGGGAGGCCCCAGCATTTT.

The V gene is TRBV27, the J gene TRBJ2-5; D might be TRBD1 (5 bases). Germline V gives CDR1 MNHEY, CDR2 SMNVEV (reference sequence). The V gene lost 6 bases and the J gene lost 4 bases, with 18 bases spanning the gap. The CDR3 has 15 amino acids. The DNA for the CDR3 is TGTGCCAGCAGAGCCCCAGGGTTCCTCGGAGAGACCCAGTACTTC. Translation: CASRAPGFLGETQYF.

The chain couples TRBV20-1 to TRBJ2-7, with a weak D call TRBD2 (5 bases). Trimming stripped 0 bases from V and 3 bases from J, with 15 bases between. The CDR3 contains 15 residues. CDR1 is DFQATT, CDR2 SNEGSKA, per germline (reference sequence). The CDR3 spells CSARDLFGADYEQYF. The CDR3 DNA reads TGCAGTGCTAGAGATTTATTTGGAGCGGACTACGAGCAGTACTTC.

This clonotype appeared a few times. The chain's CDR3 is CASSLRADLDTQYF. The CDR3 DNA reads as TGTGCCAGCAGCTTGAGGGCGGATTTGGATACGCAGTATTTT. The chain employs TRBV11-2 and TRBJ2-3, with D perhaps TRBD2 (5 bases). The CDR3 is made up of 14 amino acids. Germline CDR1 and CDR2: SGHAT and FQNNGV. Trimming took 3 bases from V and 6 from J, leaving 13 bases between them.

This clonotype occurred many times. V gene TRBV12-3 or TRBV12-4 combines with J gene TRBJ2-2; D gene uncertain. The CDR3 has 13 residues. V lost 6 bases and J lost 0, with 5 bases in between. CDR3 region: CASSLTNTGELFF. The CDR3 region has the DNA TGTGCCAGCAGCTTAACGAACACCGGGGAGCTGTTTTTT.

This clonotype appeared a few times. The chain is built from TRBV5-1 and TRBJ2-1; the match to TRBD2 covers 13 bases. J lost 5 bases, V lost 2 bases, and 1 base had no gene match. Germline CDR1 and CDR2: SGHRS and YFSETQ. This CDR3 has 15 residues. Written as DNA, the CDR3 is TGCGCCAGCAGCTTACTAGCGGGAGGGGACAATGAGCAGTTCTTC. It specifies CASSLLAGGDNEQFF.

The chain employs TRBV10-3 and TRBJ1-2, with D possibly matching TRBD1 (6 bases). CDR3 length equals 14 residues. V lost 1 base and J 3 bases, leaving 9 bases between the germline ends. In germline, CDR1 is ENHRY, CDR2 SYGVKD. The CDR3 nucleotides read TGTGCCATCAGTGAGTACAGGGTGGACTATGGCTACACCTTC. Protein: CAISEYRVDYGYTF.

This clonotype was picked up a small number of times. This chain connects TRBV4-2 to TRBJ1-4; D is undetermined. The length of the CDR3 is 13 residues. Germline V CDR1 and CDR2: LGHNA, YNFKEQ. V was clipped by 3 bases and J by 10 bases, with 12 bases between them. CDR3 bases: TGTGCCAGCAGCCAGAGAGTCGAAGGAAAACTGTTTTTT. Translated: CASSQRVEGKLFF.

CDR3 sequence reads: CASSETSGGPYEQYF. CDR3 DNA sequence: TGTGCCAGCAGTGAAACTAGCGGGGGACCCTACGAGCAGTACTTC. The V and J genes are TRBV6-1 and TRBJ2-7; 11 bases agree with TRBD2. The CDR3 is 15 residues long. Germline V CDR1 and CDR2: MNHNS, SASEGT. Germline trimming cut 2 bases from V and 2 bases from J; bases unmatched to any gene: 2.

V and J are TRBV9 and TRBJ1-2; no reliable D call. Trimming shortened V by 0 bases and J by 3 bases, and 9 bases separated the two germline ends. The CDR3 has 14 residues. Germline V gene sequence: CDR1 SGDLS, CDR2 YYNGEE. CDR3 nucleotides: TGTGCCAGCAGCGTAGGACAAAGTCACTATGGCTACACCTTC. It specifies CASSVGQSHYGYTF.

The rearrangement uses TRBV20-1 and TRBJ2-5; 7 positions match TRBD1. The CDR3 has 13 amino acids. Trimming cost V 5 bases and J 1 base; bases outside gene matches: 4. The germline gives CDR1 DFQATT, CDR2 SNEGSKA (reference sequence). CDR3 region: CSARRDSQETQYF. The CDR3 region has the DNA TGCAGTGCTCGCCGGGACAGCCAAGAGACCCAGTACTTC.

J is TRBJ1-1 and V is TRBV7-8; D is uncertain. The CDR3 loop spans 12 amino acids. CDR1 is SGHVS, CDR2 FQNEAQ, per germline. V was cut by 8 bases and J by 13 bases, with 20 bases left in between. This chain's CDR3 is CASSSGLGQDFF. The CDR3 bases are TGTGCCAGCTCCTCCGGGCTCGGGCAGGATTTCTTT.

This chain links TRBV27 with TRBJ1-4; tentative D call: TRBD1 (5 bases). Germline V gives CDR1 MNHEY, CDR2 SMNVEV (reference sequence). This CDR3 region has 14 residues. Trimming cost V 3 bases and J 8 bases, with 13 bases left between them. This chain's CDR3 is CASSFGGLREKLFF. CDR3 DNA: TGTGCCAGCAGTTTTGGGGGTCTTCGGGAAAAACTGTTTTTT.

The chain joins TRBV6-2 or TRBV6-3 to TRBJ2-7, with a weak D call TRBD1 (5 bases). Germline CDR1 and CDR2: MNHEY and SVGEGT. Trimming left V 3 bases short and J 5 bases short, with 17 bases between. The CDR3 spans 15 residues. This CDR3 is CASSYLQAAPDEQYF. The DNA for the CDR3 is TGTGCCAGCAGTTATTTACAGGCCGCCCCTGACGAGCAGTACTTC.

This clonotype was observed a handful of times. J is TRBJ2-1 and V is TRBV6-6; D unclear. CDR3 length: 16 residues. Trimming removed 6 bases from V and 0 bases from J, with 15 bases in between. Germline V CDR1 and CDR2: MNHNY, SVGAGI (reference sequence). CDR3 amino acids: CASSLLSGSSYNEQFF. The CDR3 nucleotides are TGTGCCAGCAGCCTACTGTCGGGTAGCTCCTACAATGAGCAGTTCTTC.

A few counts support this clonotype. The CDR3 sequence is CASSPNWGEETQYF. CDR3 bases: TGTGCCAGCAGCCCTAATTGGGGGGAAGAGACCCAGTACTTC. This sequence joins TRBV6-2 or TRBV6-3 and TRBJ2-5; TRBD2 might be the D (6 bases). The V gene lost 6 bases and the J gene lost 3 bases, with 14 bases spanning the gap. Germline CDR1 is MNHEY and CDR2 is SVGEGT. The CDR3 is 14 residues long.

The chain employs TRBV20-1 and TRBJ2-3; D remains ambiguous. The V and J ends lost 3 bases and 1 base respectively, with 8 bases between them. Germline CDR1 and CDR2: DFQATT and SNEGSKA (reference sequence). The CDR3 length is 13 residues. CDR3 residues: CSARVSRTDTQYF. The DNA of the CDR3 is TGCAGTGCTAGGGTTTCCCGCACAGATACGCAGTATTTT.

This clonotype came up a few times. This sequence joins TRBV5-1 and TRBJ2-5; maybe TRBD2 (7 bases). Germline CDR1 and CDR2: SGHRS and YFSETQ. There are 15 residues in the CDR3. V was trimmed by 3 bases and J by 2 bases, leaving 14 bases between them. The CDR3 protein is CASSSPQGGQETQYF. CDR3 sequence (DNA): TGCGCCAGCAGCTCTCCACAGGGAGGGCAAGAGACCCAGTACTTC.

In this sample, this clonotype turned up a few times. The genes are TRBV7-2 and TRBJ2-2; weak D call: TRBD2 (5 bases). There are 15 residues in the CDR3. Trimming cost V 2 bases and J 3 bases, with 10 bases left between them. Germline lookup yields CDR1 SGHTA and CDR2 FQGNSA. The CDR3, as DNA: TGTGCCAGCAGCTTAATCAGAGGGCACACCGGGGAGCTGTTTTTT. Protein product: CASSLIRGHTGELFF.

This clonotype showed up just a few times. The V call is TRBV5-1, the J call TRBJ2-3; no definite D call. V lost 2 bases, J lost 3 bases, and 10 bases lay in between. In germline, CDR1 is SGHRS, CDR2 YFSETQ. The CDR3 contains 14 residues. The CDR3 DNA sequence: TGCGCCAGCAGCTTACCAGCCGCGACAGATACGCAGTATTTT. Its protein is CASSLPAATDTQYF.

The J gene is TRBJ2-5, the V gene TRBV6-6, with D perhaps given as TRBD1 or TRBD2 (7 bases each). Germline CDR1 is MNHNY and CDR2 is SVGAGI (reference sequence). This CDR3 spans 15 amino acids. Trimming shortened V by 0 bases and J by 5 bases, and 13 bases separated the two germline ends. The CDR3 DNA reads as TGTGCCAGCAGTTACTCAGGGACAGCGGGGGAGACCCAGTACTTC. This gives the protein CASSYSGTAGETQYF.

This clonotype was found a few times. The chain joins TRBV6-5 to TRBJ2-7; 7 bases are shared with TRBD1. The CDR3 has 12 amino acids. Germline V gives CDR1 MNHEY, CDR2 SVGAGI. The trim removed 5 bases at V and 4 bases at J, leaving 2 bases unmatched. The CDR3 bases are TGTGCCAGCAGTCGACAGGGATACGAGCAGTACTTC. Translated: CASSRQGYEQYF.

This chain connects TRBV14 to TRBJ2-7; D is uncertain. V was pared by 2 bases and J by 10 bases, with 15 bases between. Germline V gene sequence: CDR1 SGHDN, CDR2 FVKESK. The length of the CDR3 is 13 residues. In nucleotides, the CDR3 is TGTGCCAGCAGCCAAATGAGAGGTAACAATCAGTACTTC. It codes for CASSQMRGNNQYF. The variable domain in full, with the rest retrieved from reference TRBV14 and TRBJ2-7, is EAGVTQFPSHSVIEKGQTVTLRCDPISGHDNLYWYRRVMGKEIKFLLHFVKESKQDESGMPNNRFLAERTGGTYSTLKVQPAELEDSGVYFCASSQMRGNNQYFGPGTRLTVT.

This clonotype was observed a handful of times. The rearrangement links TRBV5-8 to TRBJ2-3; D tentatively reads TRBD1 or TRBD2 (5 bases each). V lost 3 bases and J lost 2, with 16 bases in between. Germline V gives CDR1 SGHTS, CDR2 YDEGEE. CDR3 length equals 16 residues. CDR3 region: CASSWGSGRTTDTQYF. The CDR3 nucleotides read TGTGCCAGCAGCTGGGGGTCAGGGCGAACCACAGATACGCAGTATTTT. The variable domain in full, with the rest retrieved from reference TRBV5-8 and TRBJ2-3, is EAGVTQSPTHLIKTRGQQATLRCSPISGHTSVYWYQQALGLGLQFLLWYDEGEERNRGNFPPRFSGRQFPNYSSELNVNALELEDSALYLCASSWGSGRTTDTQYFGPGTRLTVL.

The gene calls are TRBV30 and TRBJ1-1; 7 nucleotides line up with TRBD1. V was pared by 8 bases and J by 5 bases, with 5 bases of the junction left unmatched. The CDR3 extends over 11 amino acids. The germline V gene has CDR1 GTSNPN and CDR2 SVGIG (reference sequence). CDR3 nucleotides: TGTGCCGGGGCAGGGGGGACTGAAGCTTTCTTT. Protein: CAGAGGTEAFF.

The chain combines TRBV24-1 with TRBJ2-1; 12 bases are a match to TRBD2. The V and J ends lost 6 bases and 1 base, in that order; junction bases with no gene match: 21. Germline CDR1 reads KGHDR; CDR2 reads SFDVKD. The CDR3 loop spans 22 amino acids. The CDR3 spells CATSPIRGRLAGVAGSYNEQFF. The CDR3 region has the DNA TGTGCCACCAGTCCGATACGAGGAAGACTAGCGGGAGTTGCAGGATCCTACAATGAGCAGTTCTTC.

This clonotype has at least ten counts. The chain links TRBV6-5 to TRBJ2-7; D gene unclear. The V end lost 6 bases, the J end lost 1 base, and 16 bases lay between the germline ends. Germline CDR1 and CDR2: MNHEY and SVGAGI. The CDR3 has 15 residues. Here the CDR3 DNA reads TGTGCCAGCAGCCTTCAGCGATCGAGGTCCTACGAGCAGTACTTC. It codes for CASSLQRSRSYEQYF.